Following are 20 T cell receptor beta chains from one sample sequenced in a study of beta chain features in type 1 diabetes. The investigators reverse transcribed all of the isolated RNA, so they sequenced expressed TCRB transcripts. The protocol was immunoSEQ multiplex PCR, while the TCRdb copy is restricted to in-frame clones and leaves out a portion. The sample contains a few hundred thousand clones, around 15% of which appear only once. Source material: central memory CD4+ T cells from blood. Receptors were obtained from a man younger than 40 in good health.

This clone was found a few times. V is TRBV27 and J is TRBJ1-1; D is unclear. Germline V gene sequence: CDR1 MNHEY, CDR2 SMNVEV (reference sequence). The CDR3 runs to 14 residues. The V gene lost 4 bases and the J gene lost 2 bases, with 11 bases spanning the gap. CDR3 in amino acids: CASSYEHSNTEAFF. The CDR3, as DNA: TGTGCCAGCAGTTATGAACACAGCAACACTGAAGCTTTCTTT.

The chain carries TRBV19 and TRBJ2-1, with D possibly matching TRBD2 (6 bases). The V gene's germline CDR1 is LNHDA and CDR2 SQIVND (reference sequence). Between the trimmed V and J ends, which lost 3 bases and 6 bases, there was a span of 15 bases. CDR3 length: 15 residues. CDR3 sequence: CASSISGGAANEQFF. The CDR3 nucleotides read TGTGCCAGTAGTATCTCCGGAGGGGCTGCCAATGAGCAGTTCTTC.

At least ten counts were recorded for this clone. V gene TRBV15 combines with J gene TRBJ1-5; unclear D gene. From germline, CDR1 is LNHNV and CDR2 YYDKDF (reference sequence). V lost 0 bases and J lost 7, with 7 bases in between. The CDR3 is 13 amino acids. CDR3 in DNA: TGTGCCACCAGCAGAGATGTGAGCCAGCCCCAGCATTTT. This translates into CATSRDVSQPQHF.

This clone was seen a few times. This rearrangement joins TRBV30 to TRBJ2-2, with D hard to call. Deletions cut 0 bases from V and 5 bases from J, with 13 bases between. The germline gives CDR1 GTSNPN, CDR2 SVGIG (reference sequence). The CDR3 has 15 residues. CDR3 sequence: CAWSVSTKRTGELFF. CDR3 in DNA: TGTGCCTGGAGTGTTTCTACCAAAAGGACCGGGGAGCTGTTTTTT.

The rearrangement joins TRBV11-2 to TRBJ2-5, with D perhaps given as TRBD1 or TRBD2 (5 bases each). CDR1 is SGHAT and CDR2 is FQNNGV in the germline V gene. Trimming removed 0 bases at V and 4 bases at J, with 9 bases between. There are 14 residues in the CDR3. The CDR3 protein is CASSLDHGTETQYF. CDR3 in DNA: TGTGCCAGCAGCTTAGATCACGGGACAGAGACCCAGTACTTC.

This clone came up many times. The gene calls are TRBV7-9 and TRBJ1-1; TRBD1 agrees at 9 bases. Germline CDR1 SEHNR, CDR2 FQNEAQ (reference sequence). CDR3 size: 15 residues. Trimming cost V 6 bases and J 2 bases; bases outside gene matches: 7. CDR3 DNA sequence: TGTGCCAGCAGTCAGCCGGGACAGGGAAACACTGAAGCTTTCTTT. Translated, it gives CASSQPGQGNTEAFF.

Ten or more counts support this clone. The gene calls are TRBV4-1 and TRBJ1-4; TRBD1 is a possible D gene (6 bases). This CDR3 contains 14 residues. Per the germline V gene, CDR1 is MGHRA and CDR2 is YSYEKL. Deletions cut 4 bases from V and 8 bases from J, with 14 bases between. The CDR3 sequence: CASSRESTGEKLFF. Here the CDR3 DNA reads TGCGCCAGCAGCCGAGAATCCACAGGGGAAAAACTGTTTTTT.

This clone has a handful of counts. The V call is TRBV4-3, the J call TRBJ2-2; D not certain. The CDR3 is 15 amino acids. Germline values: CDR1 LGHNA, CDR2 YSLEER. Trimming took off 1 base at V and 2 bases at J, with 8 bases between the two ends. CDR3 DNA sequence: TGCGCCAGCAGCCAAGTCCGGGCAAACACCGGGGAGCTGTTTTTT. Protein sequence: CASSQVRANTGELFF.

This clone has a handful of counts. The CDR3 sequence is CASKTGNANTGELFF. For the CDR3, the DNA is TGCGCCAGCAAGACGGGTAACGCGAACACCGGGGAGCTGTTTTTT. The rearrangement links TRBV5-1 to TRBJ2-2; D gene ambiguous. CDR3 length equals 15 residues. Deletions cut 6 bases from V and 0 bases from J, with 12 bases between. The germline V gene encodes CDR1 SGHRS and CDR2 YFSETQ.

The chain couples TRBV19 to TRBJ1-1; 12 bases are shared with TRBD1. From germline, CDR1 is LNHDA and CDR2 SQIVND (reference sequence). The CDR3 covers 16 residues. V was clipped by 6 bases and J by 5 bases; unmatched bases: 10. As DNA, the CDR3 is TGTGCCAGTAGAAACCACCCGGGACAGGGGGCGACTGAAGCTTTCTTT. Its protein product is CASRNHPGQGATEAFF.

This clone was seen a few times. The CDR3 here is CASSATGAYTGELFF. For the CDR3, the DNA is TGTGCCAGCAGCGCGACAGGGGCCTACACCGGGGAGCTGTTTTTT. The chain has TRBV9 and TRBJ2-2, with TRBD1 identical over 8 bases. This CDR3 spans 15 amino acids. The J segment lost 3 bases and the V segment lost 3 bases, leaving 4 bases of the junction unmatched. CDR1 SGDLS and CDR2 YYNGEE come from the germline V gene.

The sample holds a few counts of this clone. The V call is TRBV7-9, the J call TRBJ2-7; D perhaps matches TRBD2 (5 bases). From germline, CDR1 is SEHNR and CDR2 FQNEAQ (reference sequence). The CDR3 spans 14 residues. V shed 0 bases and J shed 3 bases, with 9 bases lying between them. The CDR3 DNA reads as TGTGCCAGCAGCTTAGCGGAGGCCCTCTACGAGCAGTACTTC. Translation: CASSLAEALYEQYF.

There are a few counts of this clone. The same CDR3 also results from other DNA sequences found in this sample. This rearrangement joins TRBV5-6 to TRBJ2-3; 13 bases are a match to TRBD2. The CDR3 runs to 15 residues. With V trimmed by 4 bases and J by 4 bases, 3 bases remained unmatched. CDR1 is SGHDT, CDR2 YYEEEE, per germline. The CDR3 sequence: CASSRTSGGSDTQYF. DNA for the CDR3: TGTGCCAGCAGCCGGACTAGCGGGGGATCAGATACGCAGTATTTT.

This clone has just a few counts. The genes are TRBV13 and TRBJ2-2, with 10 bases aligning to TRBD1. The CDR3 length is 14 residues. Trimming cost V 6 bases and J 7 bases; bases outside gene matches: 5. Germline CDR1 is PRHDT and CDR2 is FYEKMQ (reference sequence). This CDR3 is CASSVGQGYGELFF. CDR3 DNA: TGTGCCAGCAGTGTGGGACAGGGGTACGGGGAGCTGTTTTTT.

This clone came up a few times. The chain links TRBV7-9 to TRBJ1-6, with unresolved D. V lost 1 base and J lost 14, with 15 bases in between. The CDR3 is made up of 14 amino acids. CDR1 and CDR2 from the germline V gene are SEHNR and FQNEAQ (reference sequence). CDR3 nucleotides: TGTGCCAGCAGCTTAGTTTTCCCAGGTCGGTCCCTCCACTTT. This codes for CASSLVFPGRSLHF.

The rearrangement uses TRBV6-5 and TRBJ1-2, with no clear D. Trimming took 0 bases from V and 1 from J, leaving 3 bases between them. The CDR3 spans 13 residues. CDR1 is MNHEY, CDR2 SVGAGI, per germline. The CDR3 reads CASSYSSNYGYTF. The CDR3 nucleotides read TGTGCCAGCAGTTACTCGAGTAACTATGGCTACACCTTC.

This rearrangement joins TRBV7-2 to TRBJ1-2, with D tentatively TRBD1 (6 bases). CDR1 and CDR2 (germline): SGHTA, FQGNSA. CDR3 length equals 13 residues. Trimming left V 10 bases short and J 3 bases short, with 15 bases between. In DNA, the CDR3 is TGTGCCACCCAGGGGTCTTCGGACTATGGCTACACCTTC. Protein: CATQGSSDYGYTF.

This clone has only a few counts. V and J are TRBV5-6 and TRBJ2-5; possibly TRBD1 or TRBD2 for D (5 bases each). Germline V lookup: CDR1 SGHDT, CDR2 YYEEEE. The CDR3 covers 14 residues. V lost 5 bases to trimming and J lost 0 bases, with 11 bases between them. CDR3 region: CASRGPGYQETQYF. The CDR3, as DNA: TGTGCCAGCAGGGGACCAGGGTACCAAGAGACCCAGTACTTC.

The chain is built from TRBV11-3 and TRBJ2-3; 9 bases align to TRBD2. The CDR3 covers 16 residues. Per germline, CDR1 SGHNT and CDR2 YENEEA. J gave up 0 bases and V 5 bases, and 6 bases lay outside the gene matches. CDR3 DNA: TGTGCCAGCAGCCCTGGACTAGCGCCCAGCACAGATACGCAGTATTTT. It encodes CASSPGLAPSTDTQYF.

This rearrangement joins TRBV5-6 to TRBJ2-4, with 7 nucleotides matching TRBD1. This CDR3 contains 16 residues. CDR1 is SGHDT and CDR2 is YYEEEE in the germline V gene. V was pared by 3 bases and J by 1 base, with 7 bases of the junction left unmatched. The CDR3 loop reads CASSSNMDRAKNIQYF. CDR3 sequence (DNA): TGTGCCAGCAGCTCGAACATGGACAGGGCCAAAAACATTCAGTACTTC.